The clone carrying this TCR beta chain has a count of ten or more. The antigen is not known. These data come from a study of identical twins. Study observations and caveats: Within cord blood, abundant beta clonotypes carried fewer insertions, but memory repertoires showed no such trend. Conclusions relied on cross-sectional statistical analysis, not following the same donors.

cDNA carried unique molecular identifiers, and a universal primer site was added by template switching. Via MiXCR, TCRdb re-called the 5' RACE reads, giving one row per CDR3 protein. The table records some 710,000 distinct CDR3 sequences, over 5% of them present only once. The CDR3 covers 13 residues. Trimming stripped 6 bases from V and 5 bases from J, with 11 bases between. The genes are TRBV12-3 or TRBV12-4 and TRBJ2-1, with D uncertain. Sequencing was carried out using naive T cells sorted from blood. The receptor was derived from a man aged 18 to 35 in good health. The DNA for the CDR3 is TGTGCCAGCAGCCCTACTACAAACAATGAGCAGTTCTTC. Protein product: CASSPTTNNEQFF.